One sample yielded the 2 T cell receptor beta chains listed below, sequenced in a study of T cell responses to AZD1222 COVID-19 vaccine. The assay was immunoSEQ multiplex PCR, and TCRdb's table has in-frame clones only and misses some. The sample consists of more than 140,000 clones, roughly 89% of them appearing once. This material consisted of peripheral blood, taken on day 0 of AZD1222 vaccination. The receptors come from an adult in good health.

This clone was counted a single time. Here the CDR3 DNA reads TGTGCCAGTAGTCCGAGCGCCCTCTATGGCTACACCTTC. This gives the protein CASSPSALYGYTF. The chain joins TRBV19 to TRBJ1-2; D is uncertain. V gave up 5 bases and J gave up 4 bases, with 11 bases separating them. Germline-derived CDR1 and CDR2 are LNHDA and SQIVND (reference sequence). The CDR3 length is 13 residues. The full variable domain, completed using reference TRBV19 and TRBJ1-2, is DGGITQSPKYLFRKEGQNVTLSCEQNLNHDAMYWYRQDPGQGLRLIYYSQIVNDFQKGDIAEGYSVSREKKESFPLTVTSAQKNPTAFYLCASSPSALYGYTFGSGTRLTVV.

This chain links TRBV5-1 with TRBJ2-7; 11 nucleotides align to TRBD2. The CDR3 consists of 15 residues. The junction had 12 bases not matched to a gene; V was cut back by 4 bases and J by 9 bases. Per germline, CDR1 SGHRS and CDR2 YFSETQ. CDR3 amino acids: CASSPGTSGSMGQYF. Written as DNA, the CDR3 is TGCGCCAGCAGCCCAGGTACTAGCGGGAGTATGGGGCAGTACTTC.